Here is one T cell receptor beta chain with its context. Its target is unknown. Primed by a sample-barcoded 5' primer and a J-beta primer mix, a second PCR proceeded for roughly 6 to 12 cycles. TCRdb processed the 5' RACE reads anew with MiXCR; each CDR3 protein has one entry. The table lists 1,300,000 or so distinct CDR3 sequences, approximately 63% of them singletons, with roughly 7% in the top ten. The record originates from a study of blood T cells in healthy people across ages. The CDR3 covers 16 residues. V was clipped by 0 bases and J by 6 bases; unmatched bases: 3. In germline, CDR1 is MGHRA, CDR2 YSYEKL. Study-wide findings and caveats: Shifts in expanded clonotypes may have been confounded by donor CMV status, which was unknown. A roughly linear fall in TCR beta diversity per million T cells was seen with increasing age.

With each sample, at least 5.5 micrograms of total RNA were extracted. Material: blood. The TCR sequence derives from a man aged 18-30 years in good health. The chain carries TRBV4-1 and TRBJ2-3, with 13 positions matching TRBD2. CDR3 loop: CASSQDGTSGTDTQYF. DNA for the CDR3: TGCGCCAGCAGCCAAGATGGGACTAGCGGGACCGATACGCAGTATTTT.